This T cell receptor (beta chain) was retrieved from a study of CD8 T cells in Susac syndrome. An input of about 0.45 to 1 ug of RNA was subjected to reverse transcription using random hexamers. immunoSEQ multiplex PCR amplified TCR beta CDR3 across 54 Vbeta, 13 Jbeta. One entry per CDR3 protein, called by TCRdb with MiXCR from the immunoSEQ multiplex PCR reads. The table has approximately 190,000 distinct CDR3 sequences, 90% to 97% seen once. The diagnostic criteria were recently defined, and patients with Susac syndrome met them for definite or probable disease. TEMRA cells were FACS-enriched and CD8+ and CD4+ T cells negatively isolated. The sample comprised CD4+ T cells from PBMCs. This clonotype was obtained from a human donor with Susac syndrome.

CDR3 region: CASIWGQDQPQHF. Here the CDR3 DNA reads TGTGCCAGCATCTGGGGTCAAGATCAGCCCCAGCATTTT. V gene TRBV28 combines with J gene TRBJ1-5; D not certain. The V gene lost 7 bases and the J gene lost 5 bases, with 12 bases spanning the gap. Germline V gene sequence: CDR1 MDHEN, CDR2 SYDVKM. CDR3 length equals 13 residues.